The 19 T cell receptor beta chains below all came from one sample that was sequenced in a study of monozygotic twins with inflammatory bowel disease. TCRdb reprocessed the 5' RACE reads; each CDR3 protein has one entry and no DNA is given. Its table lists about 160,000 distinct CDR3 sequences. The sequencing input was blood. Receptors originate from a human donor with ulcerative colitis or Crohn's disease, or a healthy co-twin of an affected twin (not recorded which).

This chain links TRBV6-1 with TRBJ2-1; TCRdb gives TRBD1 as the D gene, but with no DNA this cannot be confirmed. Germline V gives CDR1 MNHNS, CDR2 SASEGT. The CDR3 length is 15 residues. CDR3 in amino acids: CASSTTGQGVDEQFF.

CDR3 loop: CASSLLGPSYEQYF. The chain carries TRBV7-2 and TRBJ2-7; TCRdb designates TRBD1, a call that cannot be tested without DNA. There are 14 residues in the CDR3. Germline V lookup: CDR1 SGHTA, CDR2 FQGNSA. The full variable domain, in which reference TRBV7-2 and TRBJ2-7 provide the parts outside the CDR3, is GAGVSQSPSNKVTEKGKDVELRCDPISGHTALYWYRQSLGQGLEFLIYFQGNSAPDKSGLPSDRFSAERTGGSVSTLTIQRTQQEDSAVYLCASSLLGPSYEQYFGPGTRLTVT.

The genes are TRBV28 and TRBJ2-2. Germline-derived CDR1 and CDR2 are MDHEN and SYDVKM. This CDR3 contains 12 residues. The CDR3 spells CASSLRGGELFF.

J is TRBJ1-3 and V is TRBV3-1. Germline CDR1 and CDR2: LGHDT and YNNKEL (reference sequence). The CDR3 contains 14 residues. CDR3: CASSLTAGGNTIYF.

The chain joins TRBV12-3 or TRBV12-4 to TRBJ1-4; absent DNA, TCRdb's TRBD1 call cannot be checked. This CDR3 comprises 13 residues. The CDR3: CASTLGTAEKLFF.

This CDR3 is CASSARLAGPEETQYF. The chain is built from TRBV5-1 and TRBJ2-5; TCRdb returns TRBD2, unconfirmable since there is no DNA. CDR3 length equals 16 residues. CDR1 and CDR2 from the germline V gene are SGHRS and YFSETQ.

This chain uses TRBV2 with TRBJ2-2; TCRdb's D call of TRBD2 is untestable without DNA. CDR1 and CDR2 from the germline V gene are SNHLY and FYNNEI. The CDR3 is 15 residues long. The CDR3 here is CASLTSGPNTGELFF. Full variable domain (remainder filled in from reference TRBV2 and TRBJ2-2): EPEVTQTPSHQVTQMGQEVILRCVPISNHLYFYWYRQILGQKVEFLVSFYNNEISEKSEIFDDQFSVERPDGSNFTLKIRSTKLEDSAMYFCASLTSGPNTGELFFGEGSRLTVL.

The J gene is TRBJ2-1, the V gene TRBV6-4; the TRBD1 assignment by TCRdb is unverifiable without DNA. This CDR3 is 13 amino acids long. The germline gives CDR1 MRHNA, CDR2 SNTAGT. This chain's CDR3 is CASSVDRGNEQFF.

The CDR3 reads CASSTGTGKDTEAFF. The V gene is TRBV5-4, the J gene TRBJ1-1; TCRdb designates TRBD1, a call that cannot be tested without DNA. There are 15 residues in the CDR3. The germline V gene encodes CDR1 SGHNT and CDR2 YYREEE (reference sequence).

The chain combines TRBV20-1 with TRBJ2-5; without DNA, the TCRdb call of TRBD1 cannot be checked. Germline assignment: CDR1 DFQATT and CDR2 SNEGSKA (reference sequence). This CDR3 is 12 amino acids long. CDR3 in amino acids: CSARGRAQTQYF.

The chain links TRBV6-1 to TRBJ2-3. This CDR3 is 14 amino acids long. Germline V gene lookup returns CDR1 MNHNS and CDR2 SASEGT. The CDR3 loop is CASSLWTSTDTQYF.

The chain has TRBV5-4 and TRBJ2-7; TCRdb names TRBD1, which stays unverified in the absence of DNA. This CDR3 spans 17 amino acids. Germline loops: CDR1 SGHNT, CDR2 YYREEE (reference sequence). The CDR3 loop is CASSLPRQGLSSYEQYF.

The chain recombines TRBV2 with TRBJ1-2; no DNA is available, so the TRBD1 call from TCRdb remains unchecked. Looked up from germline, CDR1 is SNHLY and CDR2 is FYNNEI. The CDR3 covers 14 residues. This chain's CDR3 is CASRATGESYGYTF.

The chain is built from TRBV20-1 and TRBJ2-1; TCRdb indicates TRBD2, and absent DNA this call remains unverified. The CDR3 has 14 amino acids. The germline gives CDR1 DFQATT, CDR2 SNEGSKA (reference sequence). The CDR3 sequence is CSAPRLAVYNEQFF.

The J gene is TRBJ2-1, the V gene TRBV7-2; TCRdb's D call, TRBD1, is unchecked because there is no DNA. Germline loops: CDR1 SGHTA, CDR2 FQGNSA. CDR3 size: 14 residues. The CDR3 loop reads CASSLDETGLEQFF.

This chain links TRBV6-1 with TRBJ2-7; checking the TCRdb D call of TRBD2 is not possible without DNA. The V gene's germline CDR1 is MNHNS and CDR2 SASEGT. The length of the CDR3 is 15 residues. The CDR3 reads CASTRETSGGYEQYF.

J is TRBJ1-5 and V is TRBV29-1; the TCRdb D gene call, TRBD1, has no DNA to confirm it. CDR3 size: 14 residues. Per the germline V gene, CDR1 is SQVTM and CDR2 is ANQGSEA. The CDR3 region is CSVGDRTENQPQHF. The entire variable domain, with the rest obtained from reference TRBV29-1 and TRBJ1-5, is as follows: SAVISQKPSRDICQRGTSLTIQCQVDSQVTMMFWYRQQPGQSLTLIATANQGSEATYESGFVIDKFPISRPNLTFSTLTVSNMSPEDSSIYLCSVGDRTENQPQHFGDGTRLSIL.

The CDR3 here is CASSPQGAAADTQYF. The rearrangement links TRBV11-2 to TRBJ2-3; TCRdb designates TRBD1, a call that cannot be tested without DNA. Germline CDR1 reads SGHAT; CDR2 reads FQNNGV. CDR3 length: 15 residues.

This CDR3 reads CASSLAPSTEAFF. This chain uses TRBV27 with TRBJ1-1; the D call from TCRdb, TRBD1, cannot be confirmed without DNA. CDR3 size: 13 residues. Germline CDR1 is MNHEY and CDR2 is SMNVEV (reference sequence).